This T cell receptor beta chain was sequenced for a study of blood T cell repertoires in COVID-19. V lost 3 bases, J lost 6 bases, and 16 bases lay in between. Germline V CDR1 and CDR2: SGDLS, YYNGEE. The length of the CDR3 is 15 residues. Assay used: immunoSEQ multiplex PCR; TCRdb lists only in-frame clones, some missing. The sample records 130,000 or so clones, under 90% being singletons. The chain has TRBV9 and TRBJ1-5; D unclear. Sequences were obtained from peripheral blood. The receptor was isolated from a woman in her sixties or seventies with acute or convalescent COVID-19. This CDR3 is CASSASREAGQPQHF. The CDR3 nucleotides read TGTGCCAGCAGCGCCTCCCGGGAGGCTGGTCAGCCCCAGCATTTT.